The T cell receptor (delta chain) under discussion was sequenced for a study of γδ T cells in repeated Plasmodium falciparum infection. Vgamma9/Vdelta2+ and Vdelta2-negative gammadelta T cells were flow-sorted from PBMC for bulk sequencing. The CDR3 has 21 amino acids. Germline assignment: CDR1 GEAIGNYY and CDR2 EKD. TCRdb repeated clone calling on the multiplex PCR reads with CATT. Of roughly 90,000 delta-chain clones detected, approximately 1.5% appear once; the ten largest clones hold 9%. A word on this clone: A far larger clone is a single base away, which makes a read error likely. Within the sample, other DNA sequences also encode this same CDR3.

This chain joins TRDV2 and TRDJ3, with TRDD3 matching over 9 bases. Here the J gene was assigned by germline matching of the DNA, as TCRdb has none. Sequencing was done on a sample of gamma-delta T cells from blood. The clonotype comes from a pool of human donors (malaria-infected and uninfected, not separated). CDR3 bases: TGTGCTTGTGACCGCGTACGCTCAACTGGGGGACAACCCTGGGACACCCGACAGATGTTTTTC. This gives the protein CACDRVRSTGGQPWDTRQMFF.